One and the same sample provided the 12 T cell receptor beta chains below, sequenced in a study of CD8+ T cells in alopecia areata. Treatment: oral pan-JAK inhibitor, 5-10 mg twice daily. Reverse transcribed after extraction, RNA yielded cDNA as the sequencing template. Using immunoSEQ multiplex PCR, the repertoire was profiled, and TCRdb retains in-frame clones only, with some absent. The sample records about 200,000 clones, about 58% being singletons. Sequenced here: CD4+ T cells sorted from blood, sampled at week 4, from a patient treated with tofacitinib. The source is a human donor with alopecia areata.

This rearrangement joins TRBV5-6 to TRBJ1-2, with D unclear. V lost 0 bases and J lost 8, with 11 bases in between. In germline, CDR1 is SGHDT, CDR2 YYEEEE. The CDR3 has 13 residues. Here the CDR3 DNA reads TGTGCCAGCAGCTTGGTACGATCGGAAGGCTACACCTTC. Protein: CASSLVRSEGYTF.

The chain is built from TRBV30 and TRBJ1-5, with 11 bases matching TRBD1. The V gene end was trimmed by 2 bases and the J gene end by 6 bases; junction bases not matched to a gene: 12. This CDR3 spans 17 amino acids. Germline V lookup: CDR1 GTSNPN, CDR2 SVGIG (reference sequence). In nucleotides, the CDR3 is TGTGCCTGGAGTACAGGACAGGGGGCATTATATGGTCAGCCCCAGCATTTT. Translated: CAWSTGQGALYGQPQHF.

The J gene is TRBJ2-1, the V gene TRBV6-5; 12 nucleotides match TRBD2. Trimming cost V 9 bases and J 7 bases; bases outside gene matches: 7. Germline V lookup: CDR1 MNHEY, CDR2 SVGAGI. The CDR3 covers 14 residues. The CDR3, as DNA: TGTGCCAGTAAACCTAGCGGGGGGGTAAATGAGCAGTTCTTC. Encoded protein: CASKPSGGVNEQFF.

The J gene is TRBJ1-2, the V gene TRBV27, with D perhaps TRBD1 (5 bases). Deletions cut 6 bases from V and 8 bases from J, with 16 bases between. CDR3 size: 13 residues. In germline, CDR1 is MNHEY, CDR2 SMNVEV (reference sequence). CDR3 sequence: CASRLQVGGGYTF. In DNA, the CDR3 is TGTGCCAGCAGACTACAGGTCGGGGGGGGCTACACCTTC.

This clone is classed as medium-sized (0.01 to 0.1%). This chain joins TRBV25-1 and TRBJ2-2, with TRBD1 matching 9 bases. CDR1 and CDR2 (germline): MGHDK, SYGVNS. The CDR3 has 17 residues. The junction had 11 bases not matched to a gene; V was cut back by 4 bases and J by 5 bases. The CDR3 DNA is TGTGCCAGCAGTGCCCAAGGACAGGGGAAAAAGACCGGGGAGCTGTTTTTT. Its translation: CASSAQGQGKKTGELFF.

The rearrangement joins TRBV4-3 to TRBJ1-2, with no clear D. CDR1 is LGHNA, CDR2 YSLEER, per germline. V gave up 0 bases and J gave up 6 bases, with 5 bases separating them. The CDR3 totals 12 residues. The CDR3 DNA sequence: TGCGCCAGCAGCCAAGAAGGGAATGGCTACACCTTC. Translation gives CASSQEGNGYTF.

As concerns this clone: This CDR3 is also generated by other DNA sequences in the sample. The V call is TRBV29-1, the J call TRBJ1-1; D possibly corresponds to TRBD1 (6 bases). V was pared by 4 bases and J by 4 bases, with 13 bases between. Per the germline V gene, CDR1 is SQVTM and CDR2 is ANQGSEA. This CDR3 has 13 amino acids. DNA for the CDR3: TGCAGCGTTGCACAGGGTAGGGGCACTGAAGCTTTCTTT. Protein sequence: CSVAQGRGTEAFF.

The V call is TRBV30, the J call TRBJ1-3; maybe TRBD1 (5 bases). In germline, CDR1 is GTSNPN, CDR2 SVGIG (reference sequence). The CDR3 covers 13 residues. V gave up 8 bases and J gave up 1 base, with 12 bases separating them. CDR3 residues: CARTPESGNTIYF. DNA of the CDR3: TGTGCCCGGACACCGGAGTCTGGAAACACCATATATTTT. The variable domain in full, with the rest retrieved from reference TRBV30 and TRBJ1-3, is SQTIHQWPATLVQPVGSPLSLECTVEGTSNPNLYWYRQAAGRGLQLLFYSVGIGQISSEVPQNLSASRPQDRQFILSSKKLLLSDSGFYLCARTPESGNTIYFGEGSWLTVV.

The rearrangement uses TRBV2 and TRBJ2-7; D is ambiguous. The length of the CDR3 is 13 residues. In germline, CDR1 is SNHLY, CDR2 FYNNEI. V was trimmed by 8 bases and J by 3 bases, leaving 14 bases between them. The CDR3 DNA reads TGTGCCAGCTCCGCCACGGGTGGCTACGAGCAGTACTTC. Its translation is CASSATGGYEQYF.

The gene calls are TRBV5-1 and TRBJ1-6, with D uncertain. The CDR3 runs 13 residues. In germline, CDR1 is SGHRS, CDR2 YFSETQ. V was cut by 5 bases and J by 7 bases, with 10 bases left in between. The CDR3 region is CASRSESNSPLHF. Here the CDR3 DNA reads TGCGCCAGCAGATCCGAGTCGAATTCACCCCTCCACTTT.

This clone was observed a few times. The chain carries TRBV5-6 and TRBJ2-3, with a possible D match to TRBD2 (5 bases). Trimming took off 6 bases at V and 2 bases at J, with 10 bases between the two ends. The CDR3 has 13 residues. Germline CDR1 is SGHDT and CDR2 is YYEEEE. CDR3 region: CASKGDYTDTQYF. The CDR3 bases are TGTGCCAGCAAAGGCGACTACACAGATACGCAGTATTTT.

This clone was counted between two and nine times. The V gene is TRBV14, the J gene TRBJ1-6; D not resolved. Germline assignment: CDR1 SGHDN and CDR2 FVKESK. The CDR3 has 11 amino acids. Trimming removed 3 bases at V and 9 bases at J, with 3 bases between. CDR3 in DNA: TGTGCCAGCAGCCAGGGTTCACCCCTCCACTTT. This encodes CASSQGSPLHF.